The 9 T cell receptor beta chains in this list originate from one sample, sequenced in a study of cytomegalovirus exposure and HLA in healthy donors. The PCR contained 60 Vbeta and 13 Jbeta primers. Sequenced by immunoSEQ multiplex PCR; TCRdb stores in-frame clones only, minus some. Here the sample spans under 70,000 clones, about 69% being singletons. Sequencing was performed on PBMCs. These TCRs come from a man between 35 and 55 years old in good health and CMV-seropositive.

This clone has a handful of counts. This likely reflects a read error, since a far larger clone is one base away. The same CDR3 is also encoded by other DNA sequences in this sample. The chain has TRBV19 and TRBJ1-5, with D tentatively TRBD1 (5 bases). Germline values: CDR1 LNHDA, CDR2 SQIVND (reference sequence). Trimming removed 5 bases from V and 7 bases from J, with 15 bases in between. The CDR3 is made up of 14 amino acids. CDR3 sequence reads: CASSPNGGRQPQHF. For the CDR3, the DNA is TGTGCCAGTAGTCCTAACGGGGGGAGACAGCCCCAGCATTTT.

The chain is built from TRBV6-6 and TRBJ2-5, with 7 bases fitting TRBD2. Per germline, CDR1 MNHNY and CDR2 SVGAGI (reference sequence). The CDR3 totals 14 residues. With 3 bases clipped from V and 2 bases from J, the junction kept 3 bases outside the gene matches. CDR3 DNA sequence: TGTGCCAGCAGTTATAGCGGGCGGCAAGAGACCCAGTACTTC. It translates to CASSYSGRQETQYF.

There are a few counts of this clone. The V gene is TRBV5-5, the J gene TRBJ2-1, with 7 positions matching TRBD2. The junction had 14 bases not matched to a gene; V was cut back by 2 bases and J by 15 bases. The germline V gene has CDR1 SGHKS and CDR2 YYEKEE (reference sequence). The CDR3 spans 14 residues. The CDR3 DNA follows: TGTGCCAGCAGCTTTGGGGGGGGTGGATCGCCATGGTTCTTC. Translating gives CASSFGGGGSPWFF.

The chain couples TRBV6-5 to TRBJ1-1, with D possibly TRBD1 on 6 matching bases. V lost 7 bases and J 12 bases, leaving 21 bases between the germline ends. Per germline, CDR1 MNHEY and CDR2 SVGAGI. The CDR3 covers 13 residues. CDR3 residues: CASTQDSGRVTFF. The CDR3 nucleotides read TGTGCCAGCACCCAGGACAGTGGTCGCGTAACTTTCTTT.

This clone was recorded a few times. The CDR3 nucleotides read TGCGCCAGCAGCTTGGGGGGGCCCTCTGGGGCCAACGTCCTGACTTTC. This gives the protein CASSLGGPSGANVLTF. The rearrangement links TRBV5-1 to TRBJ2-6; D is possibly TRBD1 (6 bases). Trimming removed 0 bases from V and 0 bases from J, with 7 bases in between. This CDR3 contains 16 residues. Germline CDR1 SGHRS, CDR2 YFSETQ.

The chain couples TRBV30 to TRBJ2-5; 8 bases match TRBD1. After removal of 5 bases from V and 3 bases from J, the junction contained 5 bases not matched to a gene. The CDR3 is 13 residues long. CDR1 GTSNPN and CDR2 SVGIG come from the germline V gene (reference sequence). The CDR3 spells CAWVRQGKETQYF. The CDR3 DNA sequence: TGTGCCTGGGTCAGACAGGGGAAAGAGACCCAGTACTTC. The complete variable domain, with remaining parts taken from reference TRBV30 and TRBJ2-5, reads SQTIHQWPATLVQPVGSPLSLECTVEGTSNPNLYWYRQAAGRGLQLLFYSVGIGQISSEVPQNLSASRPQDRQFILSSKKLLLSDSGFYLCAWVRQGKETQYFGPGTRLLVL.

This chain uses TRBV19 with TRBJ1-1, with D tentatively TRBD1 (5 bases). There are 14 residues in the CDR3. Germline V gene sequence: CDR1 LNHDA, CDR2 SQIVND (reference sequence). V was pared by 7 bases and J by 1 base, with 13 bases between. CDR3 residues: CASISDRRNTEAFF. In nucleotides, the CDR3 is TGTGCCAGTATTTCCGACAGAAGGAACACTGAAGCTTTCTTT.

This clone turned up a few times. This chain uses TRBV6-5 with TRBJ1-5, with TRBD1 matching 10 bases. After removal of 6 bases from V and 7 bases from J, the junction contained 6 bases not matched to a gene. The CDR3 length is 14 residues. Germline CDR1 MNHEY, CDR2 SVGAGI. The CDR3 is CASSRQGAGQPQHF. In DNA form, the CDR3 reads TGTGCCAGCAGCCGACAGGGGGCAGGGCAGCCCCAGCATTTT.

In this sample, this clone turned up a few times. V gene TRBV5-6 combines with J gene TRBJ1-1; 9 nucleotides line up with TRBD1. The CDR3 is 15 residues long. Germline V gives CDR1 SGHDT, CDR2 YYEEEE. J gave up 8 bases and V 4 bases, and 12 bases lay outside the gene matches. CDR3 residues: CASSPGTGPLREAFF. The CDR3 nucleotides are TGTGCCAGCAGCCCCGGGACAGGGCCCTTACGGGAAGCTTTCTTT.